The 9 T cell receptor beta chains below all came from one sample that was sequenced in a study of T cell repertoires in cytomegalovirus infection. MiXCR was run by TCRdb on the reads, yielding one entry per CDR3 protein. The sample yields more than 650,000 distinct CDR3 sequences, less than 40% seen once. The sequencing input was PBMCs. The source of these receptors is a human donor in good health (CMV status not recorded). Some clones in this sample may be carry-over from other donors' samples.

The V and J genes are TRBV27 and TRBJ2-5, with a tentative D call TRBD1 (6 bases). The ends were cut back, 2 bases at V and 7 bases at J, with 11 bases in the middle. This CDR3 is built from 13 residues. Germline loops: CDR1 MNHEY, CDR2 SMNVEV (reference sequence). CDR3 in DNA: TGTGCCAGCAGTTTAGGCAGGGGCTGGACCCAGTACTTC. Amino acids: CASSLGRGWTQYF.

V is TRBV6-6 and J is TRBJ1-4; TRBD1 might be the D (5 bases). The CDR3 has 15 amino acids. CDR1 and CDR2 (germline): MNHNY, SVGAGI (reference sequence). With 0 bases removed from V and 7 bases from J, the gap between germline ends came to 12 bases. The CDR3 spells CASSYSEGFIEKLFF. The CDR3 nucleotides read TGTGCCAGCAGTTACTCGGAGGGGTTCATTGAAAAACTGTTTTTT.

This clonotype was seen a few times. This chain joins TRBV5-6 and TRBJ2-1; 11 bases agree with TRBD2. V shed 1 base and J 6 bases; nucleotides not matched to a gene: 6. This CDR3 comprises 16 residues. The germline V gene has CDR1 SGHDT and CDR2 YYEEEE. CDR3 DNA: TGTGCCAGCAGCTTGCTAGCGGGAGGCGTCGTCAATGAGCAGTTCTTC. Encoded protein: CASSLLAGGVVNEQFF.

This clonotype was found a few times. This chain uses TRBV7-9 with TRBJ1-4, with D hard to call. V was cut by 5 bases and J by 4 bases, with 23 bases left in between. This CDR3 spans 18 amino acids. Germline CDR1 is SEHNR and CDR2 is FQNEAQ (reference sequence). This CDR3 reads CASSPPGLAADGNEKLFF. CDR3 nucleotide sequence: TGTGCCAGCAGCCCACCCGGGTTAGCGGCGGACGGTAATGAAAAACTGTTTTTT.

With regard to this clonotype: The conserved phenylalanine or tryptophan normally closing the CDR3 is absent here, so this likely arose from a read error. The chain carries TRBV7-9 and TRBJ2-1; TRBD2 matches 8 bases. The CDR3 extends over 17 amino acids. After removal of 2 bases from V and 3 bases from J, the junction contained 9 bases not matched to a gene. Looked up from germline, CDR1 is SEHNR and CDR2 is FQNEAQ (reference sequence). CDR3 nucleotides: TGTGCCAGCAGCTTATACCAGCGGGGGTTATACTACAATGAGCAGTTCTTA. Its translation: CASSLYQRGLYYNEQFL.

This clonotype has a handful of counts. CDR3 nucleotides: TGCGCCAGCAGCCAAGATTTCGGGGGGTGGGAGAACACAGATACGCAGTATTTT. This codes for CASSQDFGGWENTDTQYF. The J gene is TRBJ2-3, the V gene TRBV4-1, with TRBD2 matching over 7 bases. Losses at the gene ends were 0 bases for V and 2 bases for J; bases not matched to a gene: 11. CDR3 length equals 18 residues. Germline V gene data show CDR1 as MGHRA and CDR2 as YSYEKL.

DNA for the CDR3: TGTGCCAGCTCACCACTCGGGGTCCCCGTCTACGAGCAGTACTTC. Protein sequence: CASSPLGVPVYEQYF. The chain joins TRBV18 to TRBJ2-7; TRBD2 is a possible D gene (5 bases). The CDR3 sequence is 15 residues long. The ends were cut back, 1 base at V and 3 bases at J, with 13 bases in the middle. In germline, CDR1 is KGHSH, CDR2 LQKENI.

The V call is TRBV19, the J call TRBJ2-4, with 13 bases lining up with TRBD2. The CDR3 is 19 residues long. CDR1 and CDR2 from the germline V gene are LNHDA and SQIVND (reference sequence). V dropped 0 bases and J dropped 2; count of bases not matched to a gene: 7. The CDR3, as DNA: TGTGCCAGTAGTATAGATTTGGCACTAGCGGGGGGGTCCAAAAACATTCAGTACTTC. This gives the protein CASSIDLALAGGSKNIQYF.

This clonotype showed up just a few times. The rearrangement uses TRBV7-6 and TRBJ2-4, with D possibly matching TRBD1 (5 bases). This CDR3 is 15 amino acids long. In germline, CDR1 is SGHVS, CDR2 FNYEAQ. V shed 1 base and J shed 3 bases, with 10 bases lying between them. The CDR3 nucleotides are TGTGCCAGCAGCTTAGTCCAGGGTGGCAAAAACATTCAGTACTTC. Translation: CASSLVQGGKNIQYF.